The following is a TCR beta chain sequence with its context. The data are from a study of blood T cell repertoires in COVID-19. Study context: Acute and convalescent COVID-19 samples came from the United States, Italy and Spain. T cells, B-cell-depleted T cells, or PBMCs provided the cDNA or gDNA that served as material.

Under the authors' procedure: The authors estimated nucleated cell counts from reference gene primer amplification. Clones were read by immunoSEQ multiplex PCR, and TCRdb kept only the in-frame ones, dropping some. That table is the source of V, J and clone size, and D and trimming were worked out from the DNA. The sample contains tens of thousands of clones, around 90% of which appear only once. The CDR3 extends over 15 amino acids. The V segment lost 8 bases and the J segment 4 bases; nucleotides outside the gene matches: 11. The germline gives CDR1 MDHEN, CDR2 SYDVKM. The sequence was obtained from a woman in her 70s with active COVID-19. Material for sequencing was peripheral blood. The V and J genes are TRBV28 and TRBJ2-1; 7 bases fit TRBD2. CDR3 region: CASRTSGDNYNEQFF. The CDR3 nucleotides read TGTGCCAGCCGAACGAGCGGGGATAATTACAATGAGCAGTTCTTC.